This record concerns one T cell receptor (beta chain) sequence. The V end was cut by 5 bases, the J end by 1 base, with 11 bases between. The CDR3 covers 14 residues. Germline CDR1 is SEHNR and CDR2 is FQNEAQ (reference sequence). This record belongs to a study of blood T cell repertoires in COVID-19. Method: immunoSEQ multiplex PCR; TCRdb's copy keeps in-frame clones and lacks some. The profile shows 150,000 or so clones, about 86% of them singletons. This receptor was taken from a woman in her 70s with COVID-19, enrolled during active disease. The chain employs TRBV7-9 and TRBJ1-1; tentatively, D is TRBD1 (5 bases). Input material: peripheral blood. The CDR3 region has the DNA TGTGCCAGCAGCCCTAGGGGCCGGAACACTGAAGCTTTCTTT. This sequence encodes CASSPRGRNTEAFF.